The clone carrying this TCR beta chain was detected a few times. Its cognate antigen is unknown. The sample comes from a study of T cells in Graves' hyperthyroidism and ophthalmopathy. The TCR beta CDR3 regions underwent amplification using RNA transcripts as the source. Carried out on the TCR CDR3, a first-round RT-PCR used the HTBI primer set. MiXCR was run by TCRdb on the multiplex PCR reads, yielding one entry per CDR3 protein. Altogether hundreds of thousands of distinct CDR3 sequences are present, about 14% being singletons, with the ten largest covering roughly an eighth. Study observations and caveats: From stable hyperthyroidism, ophthalmopathy was set apart by a 13 V-J model.

Fresh peripheral blood, 10 ml, was the source of the PBMCs. This receptor was identified in a woman aged 50 to 60 with Graves' ophthalmopathy. Specimen: blood.

The CDR3 sequence: CASSLKVPGEQFF. CDR3 DNA: TGTGCCAGCAGTTTAAAGGTCCCAGGGGAGCAGTTCTTC. The chain joins TRBV12-3 or TRBV12-4 to TRBJ2-1; D perhaps matches TRBD1 (5 bases). The CDR3 is 13 amino acids. The V end was cut by 2 bases, the J end by 10 bases, with 12 bases between.